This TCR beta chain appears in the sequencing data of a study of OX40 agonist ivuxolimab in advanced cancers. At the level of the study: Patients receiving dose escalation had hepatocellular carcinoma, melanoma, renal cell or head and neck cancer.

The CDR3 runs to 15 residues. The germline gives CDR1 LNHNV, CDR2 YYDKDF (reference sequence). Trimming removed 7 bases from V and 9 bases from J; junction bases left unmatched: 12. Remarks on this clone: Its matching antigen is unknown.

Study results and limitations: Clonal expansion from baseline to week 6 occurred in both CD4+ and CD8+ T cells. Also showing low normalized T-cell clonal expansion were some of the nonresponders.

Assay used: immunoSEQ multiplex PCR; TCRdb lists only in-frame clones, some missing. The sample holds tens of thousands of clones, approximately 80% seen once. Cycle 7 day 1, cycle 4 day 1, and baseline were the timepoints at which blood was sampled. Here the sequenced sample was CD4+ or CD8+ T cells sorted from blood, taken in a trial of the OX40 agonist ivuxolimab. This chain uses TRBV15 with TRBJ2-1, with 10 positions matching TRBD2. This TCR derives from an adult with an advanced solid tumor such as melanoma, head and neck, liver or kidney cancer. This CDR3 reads CATNPRLAGAGEQFF. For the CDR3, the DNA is TGTGCCACCAACCCCCGTCTAGCGGGAGCGGGTGAGCAGTTCTTC.